This entry concerns a single TCR beta chain. Germline values: CDR1 SGHVS, CDR2 FQNEAQ. V lost 3 bases and J lost 8; bases outside the gene matches: 8. The CDR3 has 16 residues. Described time point: recipient sample about 28 days before transplant, after cytoreduction. Clones were read by immunoSEQ multiplex PCR, and TCRdb kept only the in-frame ones, dropping some. Of 30,000 to 40,000 clones detected, roughly 95% appear once; the ten largest clones hold 1.5% to 2%. The entry originates in a study of T cell clonotyping in hematopoietic cell transplantation. The rearrangement links TRBV7-8 to TRBJ2-1, with 12 nucleotides matching TRBD2. The sample was peripheral blood mononuclear cells, taken before stem cell transplant. The source is a middle-aged man with chronic myeloid leukemia. Some clones in this sample may be carry-over from other donors' samples. The CDR3 bases are TGTGCCAGCAGCTTGGCTAGCGGGGGGGCCGGCGATGAGCAGTTCTTC. This gives the protein CASSLASGGAGDEQFF.